The present T cell receptor beta chain was sequenced within a study of blood T cells in healthy people across ages. Study results and limitations: Investigators treated diversity estimates from one million T cells as underestimates. Changes in expanded clonotypes were possibly confounded, as the CMV status of donors was unknown. With age, beta diversity per million T cells declined roughly linearly, significantly by about 37.

The germline V gene encodes CDR1 LGHDT and CDR2 YNNKEL (reference sequence). The CDR3 covers 17 residues. V lost 3 bases and J 4 bases, leaving 19 bases between the germline ends. This clonotype was detected many times. Its antigen is currently unknown. A second 7 to 11 cycle PCR used barcoded and J-beta primers. TCRdb processed the 5' RACE reads anew with MiXCR; each CDR3 protein has one entry. The sample includes hundreds of thousands of distinct CDR3 sequences, approximately 67% seen only once; the top ten take 25% to 35%. The V gene is TRBV3-1, the J gene TRBJ2-1, with TRBD2 as a possible D gene (6 bases). Material for sequencing was blood. The receptor was isolated from a man aged 25 to 40 in good health. The CDR3 loop reads CASSQAQDYYLYNEQFF. CDR3 in DNA: TGTGCCAGCAGCCAGGCCCAGGACTACTACCTATACAATGAGCAGTTCTTC.